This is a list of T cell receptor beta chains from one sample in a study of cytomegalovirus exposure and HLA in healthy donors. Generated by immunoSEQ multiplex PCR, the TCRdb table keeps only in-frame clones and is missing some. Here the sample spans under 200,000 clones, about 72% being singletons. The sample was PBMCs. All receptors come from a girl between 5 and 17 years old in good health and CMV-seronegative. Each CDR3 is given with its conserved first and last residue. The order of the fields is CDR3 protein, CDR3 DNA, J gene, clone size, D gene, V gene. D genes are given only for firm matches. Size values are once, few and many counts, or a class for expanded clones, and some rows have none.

cdr3_aa: CASSPAGPKSTDEQFF; cdr3_nt: TGTGCCAGCTCACCGGCAGGGCCCAAAAGCACCGATGAGCAGTTCTTC; j_call: TRBJ2-1; clone_size: NA; d_call: NA; v_call: TRBV18
cdr3_aa: CASSSRRAQSTDTQYF; cdr3_nt: TGTGCCAGCAGTTCACGCAGGGCCCAAAGCACAGATACGCAGTATTTT; j_call: TRBJ2-3; clone_size: NA; d_call: NA; v_call: TRBV6-5
cdr3_aa: CASSSQGASGELFF; cdr3_nt: TGTGCCAGCAGCTCTCAGGGGGCGTCCGGGGAGCTGTTTTTT; j_call: TRBJ2-2; clone_size: NA; d_call: TRBD1; v_call: TRBV7-8
cdr3_aa: CASSARSFSGNTIYF; cdr3_nt: TGTGCCAGCAGTGCACGGAGCTTCTCTGGAAACACCATATATTTT; j_call: TRBJ1-3; clone_size: NA; d_call: NA; v_call: TRBV2
cdr3_aa: CASSPGTRINEQFF; cdr3_nt: TGTGCCAGCAGCCCCGGGACTAGGATCAATGAGCAGTTCTTC; j_call: TRBJ2-1; clone_size: NA; d_call: TRBD2; v_call: TRBV7-6
cdr3_aa: CASSLGWGGLLSTDAQYF; cdr3_nt: TGTGCCAGCAGCTTGGGTTGGGGAGGACTACTTAGCACAGATGCGCAGTATTTT; j_call: TRBJ2-3; clone_size: few; d_call: NA; v_call: TRBV5-6
cdr3_aa: CASSSPRQGGGYTF; cdr3_nt: TGTGCCAGCAGTTCCCCACGACAGGGAGGTGGCTACACCTTC; j_call: TRBJ1-2; clone_size: few; d_call: TRBD1; v_call: TRBV27
cdr3_aa: CASSLVGRRNTDTQYF; cdr3_nt: TGTGCCAGCAGTTTAGTGGGCAGAAGGAACACAGATACGCAGTATTTT; j_call: TRBJ2-3; clone_size: few; d_call: NA; v_call: TRBV27
cdr3_aa: CASSDGRGYTEAFF; cdr3_nt: TGTGCCAGCAGTGACGGGCGGGGATACACTGAAGCTTTCTTT; j_call: TRBJ1-1; clone_size: NA; d_call: NA; v_call: TRBV5-4
cdr3_aa: CASREDRNNQPQHF; cdr3_nt: TGTGCCAGCAGAGAGGACAGAAACAATCAGCCCCAGCATTTT; j_call: TRBJ1-5; clone_size: NA; d_call: NA; v_call: TRBV2
cdr3_aa: CSAAVGQGNVGYTF; cdr3_nt: TGCAGCGCCGCGGTGGGACAGGGGAATGTTGGCTACACCTTC; j_call: TRBJ1-2; clone_size: NA; d_call: TRBD1; v_call: TRBV29-1
cdr3_aa: CASSLDRDQPQHF; cdr3_nt: TGTGCCAGCAGTCTAGACAGGGATCAGCCCCAGCATTTT; j_call: TRBJ1-5; clone_size: NA; d_call: TRBD1; v_call: TRBV6-5
cdr3_aa: CASSVDRWPENTIYF; cdr3_nt: TGTGCCAGCAGTGTTGACAGATGGCCGGAAAACACCATATATTTT; j_call: TRBJ1-3; clone_size: NA; d_call: NA; v_call: TRBV6-1
cdr3_aa: CASSLSISSGFGYTF; cdr3_nt: TGTGCCAGCAGTTTATCGATCTCTAGTGGGTTCGGCTACACCTTC; j_call: TRBJ1-2; clone_size: few; d_call: NA; v_call: TRBV27
cdr3_aa: CASSLSGGAHEQYF; cdr3_nt: TGTGCCAGCAGCCTTAGCGGGGGGGCTCACGAGCAGTACTTC; j_call: TRBJ2-7; clone_size: NA; d_call: TRBD2; v_call: TRBV2
cdr3_aa: CASSNLRQLNTEAFF; cdr3_nt: TGTGCCAGCAGCAACCTTCGACAGCTTAACACTGAAGCTTTCTTT; j_call: TRBJ1-1; clone_size: NA; d_call: NA; v_call: TRBV21-1